The 18 T cell receptor beta chains below all came from one sample that was sequenced in a study of T cell responses to AZD1222 COVID-19 vaccine (dated by TCRdb to the early 2020s). In the paper's terms, the time point label means: baseline before first vaccination. Library construction relied on the immunoSEQ multiplex PCR assay. Here the immuneACCESS table is served through TCRdb, limited to in-frame sequences with V and J called. Missing clones are a known gap in these copies; in checked studies unresolved V genes cover under half, and the rest lacks a known reason. The sample includes about 97,000 clones, with around 88% observed a single time. In total, the top ten clones hold under 8.5% of the sample. The sequencing here drew on peripheral blood, taken on day 0 of AZD1222 vaccination. Receptor source: an adult in good health.

V and J are TRBV6-2 or TRBV6-3 and TRBJ2-7; the match to TRBD2 covers 9 bases. CDR1 is MNHEY, CDR2 SVGEGT, per germline. This CDR3 is 16 amino acids long. With 2 bases clipped from V and 7 bases from J, the junction kept 12 bases outside the gene matches. DNA for the CDR3: TGTGCCAGCAGTTACCCGAGGGGTAGCGGGAGTGGGGAGCAGTACTTC. Encoded protein: CASSYPRGSGSGEQYF.

V is TRBV19 and J is TRBJ2-5, with TRBD2 matching over 11 bases. Germline assignment: CDR1 LNHDA and CDR2 SQIVND (reference sequence). This CDR3 has 17 amino acids. V shed 0 bases, J shed 5 bases, and the junction held 8 bases outside the gene matches. Here the CDR3 reads CASSIEVTSGIHETQYF. The CDR3 DNA is TGTGCCAGTAGTATAGAGGTGACTAGCGGGATCCATGAGACCCAGTACTTC.

The chain uses TRBV5-1 and TRBJ1-5; TRBD1 matches 9 bases. V shed 4 bases and J 0 bases; nucleotides not matched to a gene: 5. The germline V gene has CDR1 SGHRS and CDR2 YFSETQ. This CDR3 region has 16 residues. The CDR3, as DNA: TGCGCCAGCAGCCCGGGGACAGGGAGTAGCAATCAGCCCCAGCATTTT. It is translated as CASSPGTGSSNQPQHF.

The chain is built from TRBV5-8 and TRBJ2-3; D gene uncertain. V dropped 3 bases and J dropped 2 bases, with 7 bases sitting between them. Germline loops: CDR1 SGHTS, CDR2 YDEGEE. This CDR3 spans 13 amino acids. The CDR3 region has the DNA TGTGCCAGCAGCTCTTCGGCCACAGATACGCAGTATTTT. Its translation is CASSSSATDTQYF.

This clone showed up just once. The genes are TRBV28 and TRBJ1-2; the D is unclear. This CDR3 has 17 residues. Deletions cut 5 bases from V and 2 bases from J, with 21 bases between. The germline gives CDR1 MDHEN, CDR2 SYDVKM. In DNA form, the CDR3 reads TGTGCCAGCAGTACCATAGCCCGCGCTGATAGCAACTATGGCTACACCTTC. Its protein product is CASSTIARADSNYGYTF.

The chain carries TRBV4-1 and TRBJ1-1; D is ambiguous. V was clipped by 1 base and J by 2 bases, with 17 bases between them. Germline loops: CDR1 MGHRA, CDR2 YSYEKL. The CDR3 loop spans 17 amino acids. Here the CDR3 reads CASSQVVRTRRNTEAFF. The CDR3 coding sequence is TGCGCCAGCAGCCAAGTTGTCCGTACACGGAGAAACACTGAAGCTTTCTTT.

The chain is built from TRBV6-5 and TRBJ2-7; D not resolved. The germline gives CDR1 MNHEY, CDR2 SVGAGI. CDR3 length: 15 amino acids. The V and J ends lost 0 bases and 0 bases respectively, with 9 bases between them. This CDR3 is CASSYSPDASYEQYF. DNA of the CDR3: TGTGCCAGCAGTTACTCTCCGGACGCCTCCTACGAGCAGTACTTC.

The rearrangement joins TRBV4-1 to TRBJ1-1; D is perhaps TRBD1 (5 bases). Germline V gene sequence: CDR1 MGHRA, CDR2 YSYEKL. Trimming left V 1 base short and J 2 bases short, with 11 bases between. The length of the CDR3 is 15 residues. This CDR3 reads CASSQGQGPNTEAFF. CDR3 nucleotides: TGCGCCAGCAGCCAAGGCCAGGGTCCAAACACTGAAGCTTTCTTT.

CDR3 residues: CASSTQGNYNSPLHF. In DNA, the CDR3 is TGTGCCAGCAGTACACAGGGAAACTATAATTCACCCCTCCACTTT. V and J are TRBV6-5 and TRBJ1-6, with D possibly TRBD1 on 6 matching bases. Germline V CDR1 and CDR2: MNHEY, SVGAGI. V dropped 5 bases and J dropped 3 bases, with 11 bases sitting between them. The CDR3 extends over 15 amino acids.

This chain connects TRBV28 to TRBJ2-5; TRBD2 aligns across 12 bases. Trimming took 5 bases from V and 4 from J; bases not matched to a gene: 2. The CDR3 spans 14 residues. Per germline, CDR1 MDHEN and CDR2 SYDVKM. The CDR3 loop reads CASSPSGGVETQYF. CDR3 coding DNA: TGTGCCAGCAGTCCTAGCGGGGGGGTAGAGACCCAGTACTTC.

This rearrangement joins TRBV19 to TRBJ2-7, with TRBD2 as a possible D gene (6 bases). The CDR3 consists of 16 residues. With 2 bases removed from V and 0 bases from J, the gap between germline ends came to 14 bases. Germline V gene sequence: CDR1 LNHDA, CDR2 SQIVND (reference sequence). This CDR3 is CASSIYGRDSSYEQYF. In DNA form, the CDR3 reads TGTGCCAGTAGTATATACGGGCGGGATAGCTCCTACGAGCAGTACTTC.

This chain's CDR3 is CASSSTGGGANVLTF. DNA of the CDR3: TGTGCCAGCAGTTCCACAGGGGGAGGGGCCAACGTCCTGACTTTC. The chain carries TRBV6-2 or TRBV6-3 and TRBJ2-6, with 8 bases aligning to TRBD1. V shed 4 bases and J 4 bases; nucleotides not matched to a gene: 3. The CDR3 length is 15 residues. Germline CDR1 is MNHEY and CDR2 is SVGEGT.

CDR3 bases: TGTGCCAGCAGCCCCGTCGGAGAAACCTACAATGAGCAGTTCTTC. This translates into CASSPVGETYNEQFF. J is TRBJ2-1 and V is TRBV9; D is uncertain. Deletions cut 4 bases from V and 2 bases from J, with 13 bases between. The length of the CDR3 is 15 residues. The V gene's germline CDR1 is SGDLS and CDR2 YYNGEE.

V gene TRBV12-3 or TRBV12-4 combines with J gene TRBJ1-2, with TRBD1 identical over 7 bases. V lost 4 bases and J lost 8; bases outside the gene matches: 4. The length of the CDR3 is 12 residues. CDR3 in DNA: TGTGCCAGCAGTTCGGGACAGAGGGGCTACACCTTC. It translates to CASSSGQRGYTF.

V and J are TRBV19 and TRBJ1-5; TRBD1 agrees at 8 bases. CDR1 and CDR2 (germline): LNHDA, SQIVND (reference sequence). With V trimmed by 7 bases and J by 7 bases, 12 bases remained unmatched. The CDR3 is made up of 15 amino acids. The CDR3 DNA reads TGTGCCAGTAAGGACCGCGGACAGGGTTTGCAGCCCCAGCATTTT. As protein: CASKDRGQGLQPQHF.

The chain links TRBV10-3 to TRBJ1-3, with unresolved D. CDR3 length: 13 amino acids. V was clipped by 2 bases and J by 0 bases, with 2 bases between them. Germline-derived CDR1 and CDR2 are ENHRY and SYGVKD. CDR3 sequence (DNA): TGTGCCATCAGTGAGGCCTCTGGAAACACCATATATTTT. Translating it yields CAISEASGNTIYF.

The chain uses TRBV18 and TRBJ1-4; a weak D match, TRBD1 (5 bases). This CDR3 spans 14 amino acids. V lost 0 bases and J lost 5, with 7 bases in between. Germline CDR1 is KGHSH and CDR2 is LQKENI. CDR3 sequence (DNA): TGTGCCAGCTCACCACCTGGGGGGAATGAAAAACTGTTTTTT. This encodes CASSPPGGNEKLFF. Supplemented by reference TRBV18 and TRBJ1-4, the full variable domain reads NAGVMQNPRHLVRRRGQEARLRCSPMKGHSHVYWYRQLPEEGLKFMVYLQKENIIDESGMPKERFSAEFPKEGPSILRIQQVVRGDSAAYFCASSPPGGNEKLFFGSGTQLSVL.

The rearrangement joins TRBV25-1 to TRBJ1-2; 7 bases match TRBD1. Germline lookup yields CDR1 MGHDK and CDR2 SYGVNS. The CDR3 totals 13 residues. V gave up 7 bases and J gave up 2 bases; unmatched junction bases: 4. The CDR3 nucleotides are TGTGCCAGCAACCCGGGACAGAACTATGGCTACACCTTC. It codes for CASNPGQNYGYTF.